This entry features one TCR beta chain sequence. These data originate in a study of blood T cell repertoires in COVID-19. Study summary: COVID-19 samples from acute and convalescent phases originated in the United States, Italy and Spain. PBMCs, B-cell-depleted T cells, or T cells provided the cDNA or gDNA that made up the material.

Under the authors' procedure: Scientists estimated how many nucleated cells there were by amplifying reference gene primers. Profiling relied on immunoSEQ multiplex PCR, and the TCRdb table lists in-frame clones only, not all of them. The V and J calls and clone size come from that table; D and trimming were worked out from the DNA. The sample lists tens of thousands of clones, roughly nine tenths seen once, with around 9.1% in the top ten. Sequencing was carried out using peripheral blood. This clonotype was obtained from a man aged 55-75 years with acute or convalescent COVID-19.

This chain's CDR3 is CASSMTGPNEAFF. The CDR3 bases are TGTGCCAGTAGTATGACAGGGCCCAACGAAGCTTTCTTT. J is TRBJ1-1 and V is TRBV19; 7 bases align to TRBD1. Germline-derived CDR1 and CDR2 are LNHDA and SQIVND (reference sequence). Trimming took 3 bases from V and 8 from J; bases not matched to a gene: 6. This CDR3 comprises 13 residues.